The T cell receptor (beta chain) described here comes from a study of OX40 agonist ivuxolimab in advanced cancers. Produced via immunoSEQ multiplex PCR; TCRdb's table is partial and in-frame only. This table has 90,000 to 100,000 clones, roughly four fifths appearing once. CDR1 and CDR2 from the germline V gene are LGHNA and YNFKEQ. CDR3 length: 14 residues. V shed 5 bases and J 1 base; nucleotides not matched to a gene: 2. This material consisted of CD4+ or CD8+ T cells sorted from blood, taken in a trial of the OX40 agonist ivuxolimab. The chain joins TRBV4-2 to TRBJ2-7; 10 bases fit TRBD2. The TCR originated in an adult with an advanced solid tumor such as melanoma, head and neck, liver or kidney cancer. CDR3 DNA: TGTGCCAGCAGCAGTAGCGGGGGGTCCTACGAGCAGTACTTC. The encoded protein is CASSSSGGSYEQYF.